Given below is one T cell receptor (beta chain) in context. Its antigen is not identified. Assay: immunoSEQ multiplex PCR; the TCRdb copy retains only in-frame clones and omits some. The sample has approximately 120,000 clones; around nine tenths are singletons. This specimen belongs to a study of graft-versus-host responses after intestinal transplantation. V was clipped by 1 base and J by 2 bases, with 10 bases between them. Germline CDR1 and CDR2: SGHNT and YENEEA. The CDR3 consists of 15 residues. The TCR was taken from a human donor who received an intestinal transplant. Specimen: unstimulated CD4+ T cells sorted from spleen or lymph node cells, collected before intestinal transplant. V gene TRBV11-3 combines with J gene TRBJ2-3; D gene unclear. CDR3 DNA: TGTGCCAGCAGCTTAGTGGGCAGGATCACAGATACGCAGTATTTT. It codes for CASSLVGRITDTQYF.